A selection of T cell receptor beta chains follows, all from one sample in a study of breast tumors, draining lymph nodes, adjacent tissues. TCRdb analysed the multiplex PCR reads with MiXCR anew, one entry per CDR3 protein. The table shows over 150,000 distinct CDR3 sequences, with 30% to 35% occurring only once. The source material was axillary lymph node tissue. The receptors here all came from a female donor with breast cancer. Some clones in this sample may be carry-over from other donors' samples. Both conserved end residues are part of each CDR3. Fields, in order: CDR3 DNA, CDR3 protein, V gene, J gene, D gene, clone size. A D gene is named only where the DNA matches it firmly. Size values are once, few and many counts, or a class for expanded clones, and some rows have none.

CDR3 DNA: TGTGCCAGCAGCCGGACCTCCGGGACAGGAAACTACGAGCAGTACTTC; CDR3 protein: CASSRTSGTGNYEQYF; V gene: TRBV5-6; J gene: TRBJ2-7; D gene: TRBD1; clone size: many
CDR3 DNA: TGTGCCAGCGGCCGGGACAGGGGAGACAATCAGCCCCAGCATTTT; CDR3 protein: CASGRDRGDNQPQHF; V gene: TRBV12-3/TRBV12-4; J gene: TRBJ1-5; D gene: TRBD1; clone size: many
CDR3 DNA: TGTGCCAGCAGCGACCGGGACAGCCTTTTTCCCCAGCATTTT; CDR3 protein: CASSDRDSLFPQHF; V gene: TRBV9; J gene: TRBJ1-5; D gene: TRBD1; clone size: many
CDR3 DNA: TGTGCCAGCACCACACCGGACACATACCAAGAGACCCAGTACTTC; CDR3 protein: CASTTPDTYQETQYF; V gene: TRBV5-6; J gene: TRBJ2-5; D gene: NA; clone size: NA
CDR3 DNA: TGTGCCAGCAGCCCCCCGTGGGGCTCATCGAATGAGCAGTTCTTC; CDR3 protein: CASSPPWGSSNEQFF; V gene: TRBV7-9; J gene: TRBJ2-1; D gene: NA; clone size: many
CDR3 DNA: TGTGCCAGCAGCTCTCGAGCGGGGACAGGGGGTCATATCTATGGCTACACCTTC; CDR3 protein: CASSSRAGTGGHIYGYTF; V gene: TRBV5-4; J gene: TRBJ1-2; D gene: TRBD1; clone size: many
CDR3 DNA: TGTGCCAGCAGCCCCGGGACAGGGGATCAGCCCCAGCATTTT; CDR3 protein: CASSPGTGDQPQHF; V gene: TRBV12-3/TRBV12-4; J gene: TRBJ1-5; D gene: TRBD1; clone size: NA
CDR3 DNA: TGTGCCTCCTGCTCAGGGGATTCACCCCTCCAGGAGACCCAGTACTTC; CDR3 protein: CASCSGDSPLQETQYF; V gene: TRBV10-3; J gene: TRBJ2-5; D gene: NA; clone size: NA
CDR3 DNA: TGCAGTGCTAGAGAAGCGGGACTAGCGAAAGGCACCGGGGAGCTGTTTTTT; CDR3 protein: CSAREAGLAKGTGELFF; V gene: TRBV20-1; J gene: TRBJ2-2; D gene: TRBD2; clone size: NA
CDR3 DNA: TGCAGCGGAACGTTTCCCCAGTACAATGAGCAGTTCTTC; CDR3 protein: CSGTFPQYNEQFF; V gene: TRBV29-1; J gene: TRBJ2-1; D gene: NA; clone size: many
CDR3 DNA: TGTGCCAGCAACCGAGAGGGCCGAAACGAGCAGTACTTC; CDR3 protein: CASNREGRNEQYF; V gene: TRBV9; J gene: TRBJ2-7; D gene: NA; clone size: many
CDR3 DNA: TGTGCCAGCAGCCAGGGACAGGGCCTTTACGAGCAGTACTTC; CDR3 protein: CASSQGQGLYEQYF; V gene: TRBV3-1; J gene: TRBJ2-7; D gene: TRBD1; clone size: many
CDR3 DNA: TGTGCCAGCAGTTACTCGAGGGAGAGCTATGGCTACACCTTC; CDR3 protein: CASSYSRESYGYTF; V gene: TRBV6-5; J gene: TRBJ1-2; D gene: NA; clone size: few
CDR3 DNA: TGTGCCAGCTCACCACCGCGGGGACAGGGCCTTACCGGGGAGCTGTTTTTT; CDR3 protein: CASSPPRGQGLTGELFF; V gene: TRBV18; J gene: TRBJ2-2; D gene: TRBD1; clone size: NA
CDR3 DNA: TGTGCCAGCAGTTACGGACAGACCAATCAGCCCCAGCATTTT; CDR3 protein: CASSYGQTNQPQHF; V gene: TRBV6-5; J gene: TRBJ1-5; D gene: NA; clone size: many
CDR3 DNA: TGCGCCAGCAGCTTGAGAGGTGGGGGGGAGCTGTTTTTT; CDR3 protein: CASSLRGGGELFF; V gene: TRBV5-1; J gene: TRBJ2-2; D gene: NA; clone size: many
CDR3 DNA: TGTGCCAGCAGCCCTGCCACGAACACCGGGGAGCTGTTTTTT; CDR3 protein: CASSPATNTGELFF; V gene: TRBV11-2; J gene: TRBJ2-2; D gene: NA; clone size: many
CDR3 DNA: TGCAGCGTTGTTTCGGCGGGGGGGCATCGCTATGGCTACACCTTC; CDR3 protein: CSVVSAGGHRYGYTF; V gene: TRBV29-1; J gene: TRBJ1-2; D gene: NA; clone size: NA
CDR3 DNA: TGTGCCAGCAGCTTACGGGGGGGTGAAAAACTGTTTTTT; CDR3 protein: CASSLRGGEKLFF; V gene: TRBV13; J gene: TRBJ1-4; D gene: NA; clone size: once
CDR3 DNA: TGTGCCAGCAGCTTAGTGAACGGGGGCCTCTACGAGCAGTACTTC; CDR3 protein: CASSLVNGGLYEQYF; V gene: TRBV7-6; J gene: TRBJ2-7; D gene: NA; clone size: many
CDR3 DNA: TGTGCCAGCAGCTCCCAGGGAGCTAACTATGGCTACACCTTC; CDR3 protein: CASSSQGANYGYTF; V gene: TRBV7-2; J gene: TRBJ1-2; D gene: NA; clone size: many
CDR3 DNA: TGCAGTGCTAGAGATCCTGAGGCCGGGGGGCTCTACGAGCAGTACTTC; CDR3 protein: CSARDPEAGGLYEQYF; V gene: TRBV20-1; J gene: TRBJ2-7; D gene: NA; clone size: NA
CDR3 DNA: TGCAGTGCTACCCGGATTGGGGGGAGGTCGGTCTTCAATGAGCAGTTCTTC; CDR3 protein: CSATRIGGRSVFNEQFF; V gene: TRBV20-1; J gene: TRBJ2-1; D gene: NA; clone size: NA
CDR3 DNA: TGTGCCAGCAGCTTAGGGACGCCCTCTGGGGCCAACGTCCTGACTTTC; CDR3 protein: CASSLGTPSGANVLTF; V gene: TRBV7-8; J gene: TRBJ2-6; D gene: NA; clone size: NA
CDR3 DNA: TGTGCCACCAGCAGAGAGGGGAACACTGAAGCTTTCTTT; CDR3 protein: CATSREGNTEAFF; V gene: TRBV15; J gene: TRBJ1-1; D gene: NA; clone size: NA
CDR3 DNA: TGTGCCAGCAGCTTGGACAGGACAGATAATTCACCCCTCCACTTT; CDR3 protein: CASSLDRTDNSPLHF; V gene: TRBV5-4; J gene: TRBJ1-6; D gene: NA; clone size: NA
CDR3 DNA: TGTGCCAGCAGCGTAAACGGGGAGCTGTTTTTT; CDR3 protein: CASSVNGELFF; V gene: TRBV9; J gene: TRBJ2-2; D gene: NA; clone size: many
CDR3 DNA: TGTGCCAGCAGCGGGACTAGCGGGAGAGGCAATGAGCAGCTCTTC; CDR3 protein: CASSGTSGRGNEQLF; V gene: TRBV7-2; J gene: TRBJ2-1; D gene: TRBD2; clone size: NA
CDR3 DNA: TGTGCCAGCAGCTACGGACAGGGGCGCGATCAGCCCCAGCATTTT; CDR3 protein: CASSYGQGRDQPQHF; V gene: TRBV5-8; J gene: TRBJ1-5; D gene: TRBD1; clone size: many
CDR3 DNA: TGCAGTGCTAAGGAGGGCCGGGCGGGGCGCTGGAATGAGCAGTTCTTC; CDR3 protein: CSAKEGRAGRWNEQFF; V gene: TRBV20-1; J gene: TRBJ2-1; D gene: NA; clone size: many
CDR3 DNA: TGTGCCAGCAGCTTAGATCAGGAAGAGACCCAGTACTTC; CDR3 protein: CASSLDQEETQYF; V gene: TRBV7-2; J gene: TRBJ2-5; D gene: NA; clone size: many
CDR3 DNA: TGCAGTGCTAGATCACCCACGGGACGGGGTGAAAAACTGTTTTTT; CDR3 protein: CSARSPTGRGEKLFF; V gene: TRBV20-1; J gene: TRBJ1-4; D gene: NA; clone size: many
CDR3 DNA: TGTGCCAGCAGCTTGGAGGGGGCAGGGGGTGTATATGGCTACACCTTC; CDR3 protein: CASSLEGAGGVYGYTF; V gene: TRBV5-6; J gene: TRBJ1-2; D gene: TRBD1; clone size: many